This TCR beta chain was sequenced during a study of T cell repertoires in cytomegalovirus infection. Overall study results and limits: Totalled public TCR beta family frequency picked out people who carried CMV plus the relevant HLA. HLA-C-restricted CMV-specific TCR beta clonotypes were dominant in the ex vivo response.

TCRdb re-called the reads with MiXCR, one entry per CDR3 protein. The sample lists about 920,000 distinct CDR3 sequences; roughly 31% were seen once. Germline trimming cut 1 base from V and 5 bases from J; bases unmatched to any gene: 3. The germline V gene has CDR1 SGHVS and CDR2 FNYEAQ. The CDR3 covers 15 residues. The sample holds many counts of this clonotype. Its antigen is currently unknown. V and J are TRBV7-6 and TRBJ1-1; TRBD1 agrees at 11 bases. The source of this sequence is a human donor in good health (CMV status not recorded). Some clones in this sample may be carry-over from other donors' samples. This specimen was cultured CD8+ T cells from PBMCs, taken from culture after CMV antigen stimulation. The CDR3 here is CASSLGGTGGTEAFF. CDR3 in DNA: TGTGCCAGCAGCTTAGGTGGGACAGGGGGAACTGAAGCTTTCTTT.